The rows below give T cell receptor beta chains drawn from one sample of a study of T cell responses to AZD1222 COVID-19 vaccine. Clones were sequenced by immunoSEQ multiplex PCR, and TCRdb holds only the in-frame ones, with some missing. This table holds 90,000 to 140,000 clones, around 87% found once. The sample was peripheral blood, taken on day 0 of AZD1222 vaccination. The receptor set was obtained from an adult in good health. Both conserved end residues are trimmed from each CDR3. A D gene is named only where the DNA matches it firmly. A clone size is listed for some rows: how often the clone was seen (once, few, many), or a class if it is expanded.

j_call clone_size d_call v_call cdr3_aa
TRBJ1-2 NA NA TRBV3-1/TRBV3-2 ASSQVGRTDTKFGYGYT
TRBJ2-1 NA NA TRBV11-3 ASSFLDGGGPGNNEQF
TRBJ2-6 few NA TRBV29-1 SVSPGWGMAGANVLT
TRBJ2-3 NA NA TRBV7-2 ASSPPGPTNTQY
TRBJ2-7 once NA TRBV5-5 ASSLEGSPYEQY
TRBJ2-1 NA NA TRBV2 ASSDAGHNEQF
TRBJ2-5 NA TRBD2 TRBV7-2 ASNNPGRAQETQY
TRBJ1-5 NA NA TRBV2 ASSYTERPQH
TRBJ2-5 NA NA TRBV7-8 ASSLVGGAAETQY
TRBJ2-5 NA NA TRBV29-1 SVEGDGQETQY
TRBJ1-2 NA NA TRBV6-1 ASSEGYNYGYT
TRBJ2-7 NA TRBD2 TRBV2 ASSGRLAGGMYEQY
TRBJ1-3 once NA TRBV7-2 ASSWGGGNTIY
TRBJ1-5 NA NA TRBV3-1/TRBV3-2 ASSQGEDQPQH
TRBJ1-2 NA NA TRBV6-5 ASQGGYGYT
TRBJ2-3 NA TRBD2 TRBV2 ASSRGAGGRAGSDTQY
TRBJ2-1 once TRBD1 TRBV29-1 SVDWTGVLNEQF
TRBJ2-1 NA TRBD2 TRBV10-3 AISFTGGGNEQF